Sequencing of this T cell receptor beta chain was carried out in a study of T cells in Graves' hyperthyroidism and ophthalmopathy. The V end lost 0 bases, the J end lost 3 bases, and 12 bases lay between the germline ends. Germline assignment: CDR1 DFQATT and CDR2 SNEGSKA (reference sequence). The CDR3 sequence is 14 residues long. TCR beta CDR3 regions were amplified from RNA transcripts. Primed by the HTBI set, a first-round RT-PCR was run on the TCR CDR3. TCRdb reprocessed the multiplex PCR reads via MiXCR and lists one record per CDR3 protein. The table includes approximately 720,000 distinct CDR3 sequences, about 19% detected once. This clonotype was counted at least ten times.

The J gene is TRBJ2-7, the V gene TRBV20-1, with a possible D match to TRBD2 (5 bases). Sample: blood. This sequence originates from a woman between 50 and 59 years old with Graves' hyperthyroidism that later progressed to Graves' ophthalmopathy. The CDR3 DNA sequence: TGCAGTGCTAGAGAGGGTCGGGGATTCTACGAGCAGTACTTC. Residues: CSAREGRGFYEQYF.